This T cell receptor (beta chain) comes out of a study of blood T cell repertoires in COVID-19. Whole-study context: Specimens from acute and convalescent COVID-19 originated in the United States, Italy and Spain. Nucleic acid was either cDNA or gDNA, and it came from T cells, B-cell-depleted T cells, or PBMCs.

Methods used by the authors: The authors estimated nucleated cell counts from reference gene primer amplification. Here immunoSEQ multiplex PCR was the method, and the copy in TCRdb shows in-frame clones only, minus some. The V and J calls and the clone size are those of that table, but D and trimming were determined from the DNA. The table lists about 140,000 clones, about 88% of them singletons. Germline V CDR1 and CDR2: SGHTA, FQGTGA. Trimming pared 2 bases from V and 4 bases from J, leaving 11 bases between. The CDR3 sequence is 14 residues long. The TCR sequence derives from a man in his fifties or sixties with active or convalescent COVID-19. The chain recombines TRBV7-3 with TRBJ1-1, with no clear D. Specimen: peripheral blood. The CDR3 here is CASSLSLEGTEAFF. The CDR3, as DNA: TGTGCCAGCAGCTTATCCCTGGAGGGCACTGAAGCTTTCTTT.